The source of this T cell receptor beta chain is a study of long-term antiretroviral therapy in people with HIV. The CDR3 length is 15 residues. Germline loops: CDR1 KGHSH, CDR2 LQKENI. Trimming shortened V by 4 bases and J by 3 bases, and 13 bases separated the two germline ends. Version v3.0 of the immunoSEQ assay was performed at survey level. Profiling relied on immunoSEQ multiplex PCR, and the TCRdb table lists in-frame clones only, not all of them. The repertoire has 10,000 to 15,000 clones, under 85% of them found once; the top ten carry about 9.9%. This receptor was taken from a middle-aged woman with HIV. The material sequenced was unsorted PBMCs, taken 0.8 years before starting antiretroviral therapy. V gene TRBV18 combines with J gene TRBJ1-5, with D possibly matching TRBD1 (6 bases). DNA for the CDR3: TGTGCCAGCTCACTAGCGACAGGTCTCAATCAGCCCCAGCATTTT. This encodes CASSLATGLNQPQHF.